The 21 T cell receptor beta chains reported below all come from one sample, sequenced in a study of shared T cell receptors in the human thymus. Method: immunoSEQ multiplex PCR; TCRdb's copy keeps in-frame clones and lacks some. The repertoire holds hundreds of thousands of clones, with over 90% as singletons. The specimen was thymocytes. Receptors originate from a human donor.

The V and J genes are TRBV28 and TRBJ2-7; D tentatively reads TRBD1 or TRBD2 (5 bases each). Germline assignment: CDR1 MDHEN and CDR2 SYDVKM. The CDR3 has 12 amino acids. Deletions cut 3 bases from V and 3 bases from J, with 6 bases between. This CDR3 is CASSLGVYEQYF. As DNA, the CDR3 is TGTGCCAGCAGTTTGGGGGTCTACGAGCAGTACTTC.

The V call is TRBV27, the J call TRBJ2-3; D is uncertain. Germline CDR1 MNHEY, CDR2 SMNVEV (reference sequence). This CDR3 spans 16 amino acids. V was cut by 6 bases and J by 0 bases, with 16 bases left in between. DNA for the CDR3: TGTGCCAGCAGCTACCACGGTAATAGTAGCACAGATACGCAGTATTTT. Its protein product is CASSYHGNSSTDTQYF.

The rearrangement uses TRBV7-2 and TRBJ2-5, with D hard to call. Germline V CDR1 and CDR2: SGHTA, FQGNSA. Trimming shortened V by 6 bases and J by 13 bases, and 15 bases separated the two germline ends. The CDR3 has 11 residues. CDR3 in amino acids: CASSSTRPWYF. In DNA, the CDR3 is TGTGCCAGCAGTTCTACCCGGCCCTGGTACTTC. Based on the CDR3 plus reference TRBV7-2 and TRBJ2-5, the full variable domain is GAGVSQSPSNKVTEKGKDVELRCDPISGHTALYWYRQSLGQGLEFLIYFQGNSAPDKSGLPSDRFSAERTGGSVSTLTIQRTQQEDSAVYLCASSSTRPWYFGPGTRLLVL.

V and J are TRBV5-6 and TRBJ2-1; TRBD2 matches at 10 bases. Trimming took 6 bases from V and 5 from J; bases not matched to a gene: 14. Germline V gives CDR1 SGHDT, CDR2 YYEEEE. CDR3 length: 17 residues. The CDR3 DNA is TGTGCCAGCATCCCTCCCCCTAGCGGGAGAGAGGACAATGAGCAGTTCTTC. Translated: CASIPPPSGREDNEQFF. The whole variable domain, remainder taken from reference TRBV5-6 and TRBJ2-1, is DAGVTQSPTHLIKTRGQQVTLRCSPKSGHDTVSWYQQALGQGPQFIFQYYEEEERQRGNFPDRFSGHQFPNYSSELNVNALLLGDSALYLCASIPPPSGREDNEQFFGPGTRLTVL.

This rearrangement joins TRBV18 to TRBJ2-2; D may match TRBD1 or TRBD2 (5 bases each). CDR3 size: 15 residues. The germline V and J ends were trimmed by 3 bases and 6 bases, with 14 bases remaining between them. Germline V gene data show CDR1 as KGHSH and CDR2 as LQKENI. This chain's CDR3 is CASSPVGVGAGELFF. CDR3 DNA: TGTGCCAGCTCACCCGTCGGGGTAGGGGCCGGGGAGCTGTTTTTT.

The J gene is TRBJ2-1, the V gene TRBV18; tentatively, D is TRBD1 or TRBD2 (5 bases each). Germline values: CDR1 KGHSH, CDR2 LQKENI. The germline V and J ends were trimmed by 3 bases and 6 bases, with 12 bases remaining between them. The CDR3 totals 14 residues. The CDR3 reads CASSPVQGVNEQFF. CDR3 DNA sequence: TGTGCCAGCTCACCCGTTCAGGGAGTCAATGAGCAGTTCTTC.

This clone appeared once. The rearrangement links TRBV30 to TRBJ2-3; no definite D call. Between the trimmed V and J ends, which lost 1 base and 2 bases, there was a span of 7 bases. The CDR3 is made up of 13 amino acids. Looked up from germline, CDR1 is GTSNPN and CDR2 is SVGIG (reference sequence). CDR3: CAWSAWNTDTQYF. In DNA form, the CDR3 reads TGTGCCTGGAGTGCGTGGAACACAGATACGCAGTATTTT.

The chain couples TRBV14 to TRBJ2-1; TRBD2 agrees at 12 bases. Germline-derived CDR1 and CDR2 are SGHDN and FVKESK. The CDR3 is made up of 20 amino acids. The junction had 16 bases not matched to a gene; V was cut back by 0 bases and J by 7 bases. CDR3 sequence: CASSQDRLASGRDRTNEQFF. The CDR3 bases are TGTGCCAGCAGCCAAGATCGTTTAGCTAGCGGGAGGGACCGGACGAATGAGCAGTTCTTC. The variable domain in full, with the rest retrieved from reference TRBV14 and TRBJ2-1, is EAGVTQFPSHSVIEKGQTVTLRCDPISGHDNLYWYRRVMGKEIKFLLHFVKESKQDESGMPNNRFLAERTGGTYSTLKVQPAELEDSGVYFCASSQDRLASGRDRTNEQFFGPGTRLTVL.

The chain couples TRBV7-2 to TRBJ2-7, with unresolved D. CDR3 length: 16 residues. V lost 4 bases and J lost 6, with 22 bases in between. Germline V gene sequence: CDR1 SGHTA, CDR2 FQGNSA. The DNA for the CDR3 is TGTGCCAGCAGCTACCGAACCGAACCCGACGCCCTCGAGCAGTACTTC. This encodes CASSYRTEPDALEQYF. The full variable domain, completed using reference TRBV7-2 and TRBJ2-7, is GAGVSQSPSNKVTEKGKDVELRCDPISGHTALYWYRQSLGQGLEFLIYFQGNSAPDKSGLPSDRFSAERTGGSVSTLTIQRTQQEDSAVYLCASSYRTEPDALEQYFGPGTRLTVT.

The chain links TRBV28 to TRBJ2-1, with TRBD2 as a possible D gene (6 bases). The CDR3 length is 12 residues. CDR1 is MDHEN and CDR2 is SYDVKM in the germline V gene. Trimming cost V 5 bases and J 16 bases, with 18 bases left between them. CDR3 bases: TGTGCCAGCAGTACCTCCGGGACTCCAGACTTCTTC. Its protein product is CASSTSGTPDFF. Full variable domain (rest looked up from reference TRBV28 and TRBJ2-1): DVKVTQSSRYLVKRTGEKVFLECVQDMDHENMFWYRQDPGLGLRLIYFSYDVKMKEKGDIPEGYSVSREKKERFSLILESASTNQTSMYLCASSTSGTPDFFGPGTRLTVL.

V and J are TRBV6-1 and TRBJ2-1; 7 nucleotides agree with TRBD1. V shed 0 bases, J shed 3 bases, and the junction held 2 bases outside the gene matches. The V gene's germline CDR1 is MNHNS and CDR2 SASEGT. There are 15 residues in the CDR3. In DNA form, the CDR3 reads TGTGCCAGCAGTGAAGCCGGGACAGTCTACAATGAGCAGTTCTTC. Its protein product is CASSEAGTVYNEQFF.

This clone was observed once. CDR3 sequence reads: CASSLGHDRASSGANVLTF. Here the CDR3 DNA reads TGTGCCAGCAGCTTAGGGCACGACAGGGCTTCCTCTGGGGCCAACGTCCTGACTTTC. V usage is TRBV7-7 and J usage is TRBJ2-6; 7 bases align to TRBD1. The CDR3 is made up of 19 amino acids. Germline assignment: CDR1 SSHAT and CDR2 FNYEAQ (reference sequence). With 1 base clipped from V and 0 bases from J, the junction kept 9 bases outside the gene matches.

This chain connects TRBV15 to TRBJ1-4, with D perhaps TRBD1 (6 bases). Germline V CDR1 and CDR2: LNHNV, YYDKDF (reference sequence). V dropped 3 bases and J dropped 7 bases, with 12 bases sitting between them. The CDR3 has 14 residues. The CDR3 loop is CATSRGEGGEKLFF. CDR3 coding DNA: TGTGCCACCAGCAGGGGGGAAGGGGGTGAAAAACTGTTTTTT.

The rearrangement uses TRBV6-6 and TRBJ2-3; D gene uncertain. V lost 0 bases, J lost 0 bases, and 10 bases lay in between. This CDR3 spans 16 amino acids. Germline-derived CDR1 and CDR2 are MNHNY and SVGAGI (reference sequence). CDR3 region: CASSYSRALSTDTQYF. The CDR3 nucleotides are TGTGCCAGCAGTTACTCAAGAGCCCTTAGCACAGATACGCAGTATTTT.

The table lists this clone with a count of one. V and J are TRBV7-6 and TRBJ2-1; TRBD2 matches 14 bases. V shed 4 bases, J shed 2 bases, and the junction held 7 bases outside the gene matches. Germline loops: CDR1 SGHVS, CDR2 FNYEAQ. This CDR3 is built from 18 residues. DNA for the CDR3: TGTGCCAGCAGCTCTACGACTAGCGGGAGGGCCACCTACAATGAGCAGTTCTTC. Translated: CASSSTTSGRATYNEQFF.

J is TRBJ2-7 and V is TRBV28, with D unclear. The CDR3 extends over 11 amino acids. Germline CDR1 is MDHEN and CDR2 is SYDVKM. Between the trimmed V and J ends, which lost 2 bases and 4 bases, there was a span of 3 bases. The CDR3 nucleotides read TGTGCCAGCAGTTTAGCGTACGAGCAGTACTTC. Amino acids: CASSLAYEQYF. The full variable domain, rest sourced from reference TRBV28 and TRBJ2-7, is DVKVTQSSRYLVKRTGEKVFLECVQDMDHENMFWYRQDPGLGLRLIYFSYDVKMKEKGDIPEGYSVSREKKERFSLILESASTNQTSMYLCASSLAYEQYFGPGTRLTVT.

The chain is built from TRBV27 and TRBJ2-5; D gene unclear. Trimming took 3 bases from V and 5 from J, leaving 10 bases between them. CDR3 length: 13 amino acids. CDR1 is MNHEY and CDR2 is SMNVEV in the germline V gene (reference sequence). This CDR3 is CASSLSGRETQYF. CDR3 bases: TGTGCCAGCAGTTTGTCTGGCAGGGAGACCCAGTACTTC.

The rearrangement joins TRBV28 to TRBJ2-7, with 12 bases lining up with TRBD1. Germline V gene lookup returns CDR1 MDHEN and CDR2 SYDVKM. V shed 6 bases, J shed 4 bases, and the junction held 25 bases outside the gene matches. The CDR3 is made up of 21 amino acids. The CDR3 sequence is CASSPTPGTGGFFPLRYEQYF. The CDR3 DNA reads TGTGCCAGCAGCCCCACCCCCGGGACAGGGGGCTTCTTTCCCCTTCGGTACGAGCAGTACTTC.

CDR3 sequence reads: CASSQVAGGYNEQFF. CDR3 nucleotides: TGCGCCAGCAGCCAAGTTGCGGGAGGGTACAATGAGCAGTTCTTC. The V call is TRBV4-1, the J call TRBJ2-1; 9 nucleotides align to TRBD2. The CDR3 length is 15 residues. Germline values: CDR1 MGHRA, CDR2 YSYEKL. V shed 1 base and J 4 bases; nucleotides not matched to a gene: 2.

CDR3 nucleotide sequence: TGTGCCAGCAGCCCCCGGCGGGGCGGGGGCTACACCTTC. Protein product: CASSPRRGGGYTF. The chain employs TRBV28 and TRBJ1-2; a possible D gene is TRBD1 (5 bases). Between the trimmed V and J ends, which lost 6 bases and 8 bases, there was a span of 16 bases. This CDR3 comprises 13 residues. Germline assignment: CDR1 MDHEN and CDR2 SYDVKM.

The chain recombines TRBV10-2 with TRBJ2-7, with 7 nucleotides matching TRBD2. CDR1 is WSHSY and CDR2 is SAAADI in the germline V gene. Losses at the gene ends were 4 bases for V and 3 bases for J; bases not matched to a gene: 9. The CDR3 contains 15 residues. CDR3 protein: CASSAIRTSFYEQYF. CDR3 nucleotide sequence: TGCGCCAGCAGTGCGATTCGGACTAGTTTCTACGAGCAGTACTTC.